This T cell receptor beta chain is from a study of blood T cell repertoires in COVID-19 (dated by TCRdb to the early 2020s). Study-wide context: Samples covering the acute and convalescent phases of COVID-19 were provided by collaborators in the United States, Italy and Spain. The samples were drawn from two sources: the first 160 participants of the ongoing ImmuneRACE study, and approximately 1,300 subjects contributed by 6 global collaborators. The material from the prospective study consisted of cDNA or gDNA derived from T cells, B-cell-depleted T cells, or PBMCs. Where available, HLA class I and class II types were obtained from metadata supplied by the sample provider rather than from assay-based typing. The repertoires were made available in a free public database intended to serve as a resource for research on the immune response to SARS-CoV-2. The dataset comprised deeply sampled blood TCRbeta repertoires from subjects exposed to, actively infected with, or recovered from COVID-19. The sample metadata nearly always contained a de-identified subject ID, COVID-19 status, age in years and sex.

About this clone: Its antigen is currently not known. One base away there is no much larger clone; base qualities are not given.

Each collaborating institution followed its own protocols to collect whole blood in K2EDTA tubes. For TCRbeta analysis, collaborator samples were shipped as frozen whole blood, as isolated PBMCs, or as DNA extracted from either sample type. Summary of the overall study and its limitations: How much clinical and demographic metadata was included differed by source and by participant, and the metadata was provided uncurated.

The immunoSEQ Assay, a bias-controlled multiplex PCR, was used to amplify TCRbeta CDR3 regions from genomic DNA. In the paper's pipeline: The number of nucleated cells in each sample was estimated from the amplification of reference gene primers within the assay. To quantify the absolute abundance of each unique TCRbeta CDR3 rearrangement, sequence reads were collapsed and filtered. For each sample, productive Simpson clonality was calculated as the square root of Simpson's diversity index across productive rearrangements. Here the immuneACCESS table is served through TCRdb, limited to in-frame sequences with V and J called. Missing clones are a known gap in these copies; in checked studies unresolved V genes cover under half, and the rest lacks a known reason. V and J calls and clone size are as listed in that table; D and trimming were resolved from the DNA. The sample table records 94,000 or so clones; approximately 82% of these occur just once. Of the sample, roughly 25% is held by the ten largest clones.

The source of this sequence is a man aged 55-75 years with acute or convalescent COVID-19. Specimen: peripheral blood.

The nucleotides are TGTGCCAGCAGCCAGGGGCCCCTTAATGAAAAACTGTTTTTT. The translation is CASSQGPLNEKLFF. This chain joins TRBV3-1 (or the pseudogene TRBV3-2) to TRBJ1-4; tentative D gene TRBD1, with 5 bases matching. The germline V gene (reference sequence) provides CDR1 LGHDT and CDR2 YNNKEL. The CDR3 runs 14 amino acids, cysteine and phenylalanine included. CDR3 DNA is the only sequence kept; it has 42 bases, read in frame from the first base. Trimming removed 3 bases from V and 4 bases from J, leaving 9 bases between the germline ends.